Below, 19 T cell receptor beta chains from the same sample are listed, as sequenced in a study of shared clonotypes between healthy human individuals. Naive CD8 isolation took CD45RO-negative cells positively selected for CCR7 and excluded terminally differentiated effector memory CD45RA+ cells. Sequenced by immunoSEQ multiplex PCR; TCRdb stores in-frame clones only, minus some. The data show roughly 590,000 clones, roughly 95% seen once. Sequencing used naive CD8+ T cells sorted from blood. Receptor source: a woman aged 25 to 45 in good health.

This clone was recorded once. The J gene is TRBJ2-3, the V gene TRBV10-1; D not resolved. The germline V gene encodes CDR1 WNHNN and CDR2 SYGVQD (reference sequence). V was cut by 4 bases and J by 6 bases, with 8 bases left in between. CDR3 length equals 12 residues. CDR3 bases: TGCGCCAGCAGTGCCTCGGTGGATACGCAGTATTTT. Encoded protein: CASSASVDTQYF.

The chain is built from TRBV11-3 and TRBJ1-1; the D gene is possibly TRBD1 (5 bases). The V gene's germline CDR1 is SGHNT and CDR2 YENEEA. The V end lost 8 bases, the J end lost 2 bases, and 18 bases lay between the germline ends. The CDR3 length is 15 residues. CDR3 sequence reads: CASGSTPTVNTEAFF. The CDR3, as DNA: TGTGCCAGCGGCTCAACCCCGACAGTTAACACTGAAGCTTTCTTT.

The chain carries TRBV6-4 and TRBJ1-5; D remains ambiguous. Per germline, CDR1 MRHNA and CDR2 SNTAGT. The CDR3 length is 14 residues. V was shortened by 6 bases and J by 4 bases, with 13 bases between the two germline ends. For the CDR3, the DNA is TGTGCCAGCAGGGGTCGCGGGATTAATCAGCCCCAGCATTTT. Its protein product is CASRGRGINQPQHF.

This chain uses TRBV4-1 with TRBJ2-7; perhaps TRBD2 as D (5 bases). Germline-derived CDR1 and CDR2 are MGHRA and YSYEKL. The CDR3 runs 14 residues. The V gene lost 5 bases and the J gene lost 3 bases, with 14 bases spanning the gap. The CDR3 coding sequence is TGCGCCAGCAGCTACGCGACTATGGGCTACGAGCAGTACTTC. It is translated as CASSYATMGYEQYF.

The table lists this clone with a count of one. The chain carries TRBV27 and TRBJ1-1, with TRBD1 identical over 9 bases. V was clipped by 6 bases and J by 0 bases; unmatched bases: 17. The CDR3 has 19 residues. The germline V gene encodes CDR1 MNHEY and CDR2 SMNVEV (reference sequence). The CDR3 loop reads CASRWVGFGTGIMNTEAFF. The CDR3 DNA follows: TGTGCCAGCAGATGGGTAGGTTTCGGGACAGGGATAATGAACACTGAAGCTTTCTTT.

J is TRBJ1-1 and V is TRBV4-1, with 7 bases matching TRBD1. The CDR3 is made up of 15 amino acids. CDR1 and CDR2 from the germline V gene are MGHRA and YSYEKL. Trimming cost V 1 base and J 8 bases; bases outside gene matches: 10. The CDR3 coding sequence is TGCGCCAGCAGCCAAGCACAAATCGACAGGGCGGAAGCTTTCTTT. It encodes CASSQAQIDRAEAFF.

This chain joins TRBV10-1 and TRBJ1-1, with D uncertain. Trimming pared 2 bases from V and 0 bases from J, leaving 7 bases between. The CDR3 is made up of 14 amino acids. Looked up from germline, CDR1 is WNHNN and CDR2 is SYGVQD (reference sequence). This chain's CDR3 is CASSESRMNTEAFF. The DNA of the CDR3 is TGCGCCAGCAGTGAGAGTCGGATGAACACTGAAGCTTTCTTT.

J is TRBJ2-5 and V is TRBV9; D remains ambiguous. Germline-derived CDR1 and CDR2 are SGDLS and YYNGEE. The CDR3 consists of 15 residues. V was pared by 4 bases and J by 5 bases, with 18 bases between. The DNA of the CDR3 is TGTGCCAGCAGCCCGTTCAAAGTCAACCGGGAGACCCAGTACTTC. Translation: CASSPFKVNRETQYF.

CDR3 sequence: CASSDNEQYF. Here the CDR3 DNA reads TGCGCCAGCAGTGACAACGAGCAGTACTTC. V gene TRBV10-2 combines with J gene TRBJ2-7; D not resolved. The CDR3 extends over 10 amino acids. Germline V CDR1 and CDR2: WSHSY, SAAADI. V lost 3 bases and J 5 bases, leaving 2 bases between the germline ends.

As DNA, the CDR3 is TGTGCCAGCAGCGAACCAATTGACAGGGGTGATACCACCGGGGAGCTGTTTTTT. It translates to CASSEPIDRGDTTGELFF. This chain uses TRBV9 with TRBJ2-2, with 8 positions matching TRBD1. V lost 3 bases to trimming and J lost 4 bases; unmatched junction nucleotides: 14. The germline gives CDR1 SGDLS, CDR2 YYNGEE. The CDR3 is 18 amino acids.

CDR3 sequence reads: CASSRTSGRRNEQFF. CDR3 coding DNA: TGTGCCAGCAGCCGTACTAGCGGGAGGAGAAATGAGCAGTTCTTC. The V and J genes are TRBV7-2 and TRBJ2-1; 12 nucleotides align to TRBD2. V trimming: 5 bases; J trimming: 7 bases; junction bases outside the gene matches: 6. CDR3 length: 15 residues. Germline CDR1 SGHTA, CDR2 FQGNSA.

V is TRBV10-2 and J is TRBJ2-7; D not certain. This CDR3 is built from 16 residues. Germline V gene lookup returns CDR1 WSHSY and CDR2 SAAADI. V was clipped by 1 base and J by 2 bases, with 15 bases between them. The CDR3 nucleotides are TGCGCCAGCAGTGAGTACTCCTTGCAGTTCGCCTACGAGCAGTACTTC. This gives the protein CASSEYSLQFAYEQYF.

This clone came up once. DNA for the CDR3: TGCGCCAGCAGCCCCATGGACAGCCTGAACACTGAAGCTTTCTTT. Protein product: CASSPMDSLNTEAFF. The J gene is TRBJ1-1, the V gene TRBV5-1; D possibly corresponds to TRBD1 (6 bases). Germline CDR1 and CDR2: SGHRS and YFSETQ. CDR3 length: 15 residues. Trimming cost V 4 bases and J 0 bases, with 13 bases left between them. Filled out from reference TRBV5-1 and TRBJ1-1, the complete variable domain reads KAGVTQTPRYLIKTRGQQVTLSCSPISGHRSVSWYQQTPGQGLQFLFEYFSETQRNKGNFPGRFSGRQFSNSRSEMNVSTLELGDSALYLCASSPMDSLNTEAFFGQGTRLTVV.

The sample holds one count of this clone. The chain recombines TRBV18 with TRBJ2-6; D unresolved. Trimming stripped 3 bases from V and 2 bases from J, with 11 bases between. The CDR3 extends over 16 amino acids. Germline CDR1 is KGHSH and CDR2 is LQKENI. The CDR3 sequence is CASSPSQGAGANVLTF. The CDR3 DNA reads TGTGCCAGCTCACCCTCCCAAGGAGCTGGGGCCAACGTCCTGACTTTC.

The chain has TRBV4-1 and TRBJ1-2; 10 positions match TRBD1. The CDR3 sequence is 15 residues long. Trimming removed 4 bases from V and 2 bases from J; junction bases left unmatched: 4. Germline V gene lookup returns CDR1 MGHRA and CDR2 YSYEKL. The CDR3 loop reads CASSRGTGANYGYTF. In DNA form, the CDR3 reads TGCGCCAGCAGCCGCGGGACAGGGGCGAACTATGGCTACACCTTC.

In nucleotides, the CDR3 is TGTGCCAGCACGCGCACCGCATCATACTCCTACGAGCAGTACTTC. Translating it yields CASTRTASYSYEQYF. This chain connects TRBV6-1 to TRBJ2-7; D not resolved. CDR1 and CDR2 from the germline V gene are MNHNS and SASEGT. The V end lost 7 bases, the J end lost 0 bases, and 16 bases lay between the germline ends. CDR3 length equals 15 residues.

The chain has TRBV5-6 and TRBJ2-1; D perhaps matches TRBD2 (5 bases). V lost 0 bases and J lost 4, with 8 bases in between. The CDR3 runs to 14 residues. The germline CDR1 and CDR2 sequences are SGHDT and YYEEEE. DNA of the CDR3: TGTGCCAGCAGCTTGGGACTACCTTACAATGAGCAGTTCTTC. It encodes CASSLGLPYNEQFF.

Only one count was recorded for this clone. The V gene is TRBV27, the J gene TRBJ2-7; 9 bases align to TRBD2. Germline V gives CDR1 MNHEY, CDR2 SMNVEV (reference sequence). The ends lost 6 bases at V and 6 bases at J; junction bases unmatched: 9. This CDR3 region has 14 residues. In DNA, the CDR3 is TGTGCCAGCAGAAATAGCGGGAGCTTGGGCGAGCAGTACTTC. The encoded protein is CASRNSGSLGEQYF.

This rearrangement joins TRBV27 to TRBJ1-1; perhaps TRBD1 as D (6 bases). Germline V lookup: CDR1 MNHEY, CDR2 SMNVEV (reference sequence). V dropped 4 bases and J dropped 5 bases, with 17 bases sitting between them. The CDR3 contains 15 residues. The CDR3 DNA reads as TGTGCCAGCAGTTCCGAACAGGGAGTATTTACTGAAGCTTTCTTT. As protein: CASSSEQGVFTEAFF.